This T cell receptor beta chain derives from a study of CD39 and CD103 CD8 tumor-infiltrating T cells. By frequency in the sample, this clone is medium-sized. The junction and the germline gene differ at one end; a read error may be behind it. Assay: immunoSEQ multiplex PCR; the TCRdb copy retains only in-frame clones and omits some. The table shows over 15,000 clones, with 80% to 95% occurring only once. Germline CDR1 SEHNR, CDR2 FQNEAQ (reference sequence). The CDR3 runs 10 residues. The genes are TRBV7-9 and TRBJ2-1; either TRBD1 or TRBD2 may fit D (5 bases each). The source material was CD8+ T cells sorted from blood. Subset meaning: total memory CD8 T cells (CD45RA-CCR7+/-) from blood or uninvolved lymph node. The receptor's source is a human donor with head and neck squamous cell carcinoma. CDR3 bases: TGTGCCAGCAGCTCGGGGCAAAGTATCTTC. Residues: CASSSGQSIF.